This T cell receptor (beta chain) derives from a study of OX40 agonist ivuxolimab in advanced cancers. Study-wide points: CD4+ and CD8+ blood T cells expanded clonally by week 6 at 0.1 to 3.0 mg/kg.

Regarding this clone: Its antigen remains unidentified.

TCRdb's copy holds only in-frame clones and misses some; the assay was immunoSEQ multiplex PCR. This sample carries about 61,000 clones, over 80% of them seen once, and the ten largest clones take roughly 25%. V shed 8 bases and J 1 base; nucleotides not matched to a gene: 3. Germline assignment: CDR1 SGHNT and CDR2 YYREEE (reference sequence). This CDR3 region has 13 residues. The sequence came from an adult with an advanced solid tumor such as melanoma, head and neck, liver or kidney cancer. The specimen comprised CD4+ or CD8+ T cells sorted from blood, sampled in a trial of the OX40 agonist ivuxolimab. This chain joins TRBV5-4 and TRBJ2-1; 7 nucleotides match TRBD1. The CDR3 loop reads CASGTASYNEQFF. The CDR3 coding sequence is TGTGCCAGTGGGACAGCTTCCTACAATGAGCAGTTCTTC. Based on the CDR3 plus reference TRBV5-4 and TRBJ2-1, the full variable domain is ETGVTQSPTHLIKTRGQQVTLRCSSQSGHNTVSWYQQALGQGPQFIFQYYREEENGRGNFPPRFSGLQFPNYSSELNVNALELDDSALYLCASGTASYNEQFFGPGTRLTVL.